Sequencing of this T cell receptor (beta chain) was carried out in a study of blood T cell repertoires in COVID-19. The CDR3 has 17 residues. Germline V gene data show CDR1 as SGHVS and CDR2 as FQNEAQ. V lost 6 bases to trimming and J lost 2 bases; unmatched junction nucleotides: 10. Profiling relied on immunoSEQ multiplex PCR, and the TCRdb table lists in-frame clones only, not all of them. The sample includes 200,000 or so clones, approximately 91% of them seen just once. Sample: peripheral blood. The chain is built from TRBV7-8 and TRBJ2-2; 9 bases line up with TRBD2. The clonotype comes from a woman aged 55-69 years with acute or convalescent COVID-19. CDR3: CASRRSRLAGNTGELFF. The CDR3 bases are TGTGCCAGCAGACGTTCCCGGCTAGCGGGAAACACCGGGGAGCTGTTTTTT.